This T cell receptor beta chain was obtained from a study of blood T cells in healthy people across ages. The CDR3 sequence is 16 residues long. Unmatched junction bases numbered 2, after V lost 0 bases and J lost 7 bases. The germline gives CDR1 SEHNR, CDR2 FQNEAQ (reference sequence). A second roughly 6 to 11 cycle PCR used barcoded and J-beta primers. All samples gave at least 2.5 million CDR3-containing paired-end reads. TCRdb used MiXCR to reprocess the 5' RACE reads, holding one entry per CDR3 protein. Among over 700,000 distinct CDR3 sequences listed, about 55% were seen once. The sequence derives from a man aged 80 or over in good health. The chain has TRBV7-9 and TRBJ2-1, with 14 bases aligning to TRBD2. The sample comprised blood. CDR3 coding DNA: TGTGCCAGCAGCTTAGCGACTAGCGGGAGGGGGAATGAGCAGTTCTTC. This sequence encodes CASSLATSGRGNEQFF.